The 19 T cell receptor beta chains reported below all come from one sample, sequenced in a study of control samples from healthy donors and cancer patients. Only in-frame clones appear in the TCRdb table, and some are missing; sequencing was by immunoSEQ multiplex PCR. The table has over 85,000 clones, over 85% seen once. Material for sequencing was blood. These receptors were obtained from a woman in her 30s in good health.

CDR3 nucleotide sequence: TGTGCCAGCAGCTTAACGGCAGGCGGCACAGATACGCAGTATTTT. It yields the protein CASSLTAGGTDTQYF. The rearrangement links TRBV7-3 to TRBJ2-3, with no clear D. The CDR3 consists of 15 residues. Trimming shortened V by 0 bases and J by 1 base, and 8 bases separated the two germline ends. Germline values: CDR1 SGHTA, CDR2 FQGTGA. Using reference TRBV7-3 and TRBJ2-3 for the parts outside the CDR3, the full variable domain is GAGVSQTPSNKVTEKGKYVELRCDPISGHTALYWYRQSLGQGPEFLIYFQGTGAADDSGLPNDRFFAVRPEGSVSTLKIQRTERGDSAVYLCASSLTAGGTDTQYFGPGTRLTVL.

The chain uses TRBV11-3 and TRBJ2-5; D gene unclear. The CDR3 length is 14 residues. Germline lookup yields CDR1 SGHNT and CDR2 YENEEA. V was pared by 5 bases and J by 2 bases, with 12 bases between. This chain's CDR3 is CASSTRGRQETQYF. CDR3 coding DNA: TGTGCCAGCAGCACTCGTGGGCGGCAAGAGACCCAGTACTTC.

This clone was observed a single time. The rearrangement uses TRBV6-5 and TRBJ1-1; no clear D gene. Germline lookup yields CDR1 MNHEY and CDR2 SVGAGI. The CDR3 sequence is 12 residues long. With 5 bases removed from V and 11 bases from J, the gap between germline ends came to 15 bases. The CDR3 DNA sequence: TGTGCCAGCAGTCACGGGCCGGCCAGGGCTTTCTTT. Translating it yields CASSHGPARAFF.

The chain combines TRBV7-9 with TRBJ1-6, with 9 bases lining up with TRBD1. Germline-derived CDR1 and CDR2 are SEHNR and FQNEAQ (reference sequence). This CDR3 is built from 13 residues. V shed 7 bases and J 10 bases; nucleotides not matched to a gene: 5. The CDR3 DNA follows: TGTGCCAGCACCGGGACAGGGAGGTCACCCCTCCACTTT. It translates to CASTGTGRSPLHF.

V is TRBV7-2 and J is TRBJ2-2; D is ambiguous. Germline V gene lookup returns CDR1 SGHTA and CDR2 FQGNSA. V was trimmed by 5 bases and J by 4 bases, leaving 8 bases between them. This CDR3 is built from 13 residues. Written as DNA, the CDR3 is TGTGCCAGCAGCGCCGACTTCACCGGGGAGCTGTTTTTT. Translating gives CASSADFTGELFF.

The chain links TRBV24-1 to TRBJ2-3, with 9 bases lining up with TRBD1. This CDR3 has 17 amino acids. Trimming at V came to 4 bases and at J to 6 bases, leaving 13 bases not matched to a gene. Germline CDR1 and CDR2: KGHDR and SFDVKD. The CDR3 loop is CATSEPDRGYPLDTQYF. The DNA of the CDR3 is TGTGCCACCAGTGAACCGGACAGGGGTTACCCCCTGGATACGCAGTATTTT.

In nucleotides, the CDR3 is TGTGCCAGCAGTCTTAGGGGGGTAAGCACAGATACGCAGTATTTT. It encodes CASSLRGVSTDTQYF. J is TRBJ2-3 and V is TRBV11-2; D possibly uses TRBD1 or TRBD2 (6 bases each). Per germline, CDR1 SGHAT and CDR2 FQNNGV. The CDR3 length is 15 residues. Trimming shortened V by 6 bases and J by 0 bases, and 13 bases separated the two germline ends.

V is TRBV19 and J is TRBJ1-4; no clear D gene. CDR1 is LNHDA and CDR2 is SQIVND in the germline V gene (reference sequence). This CDR3 spans 15 amino acids. V shed 6 bases and J shed 4 bases, with 15 bases lying between them. The CDR3 protein is CASRLQSGSNEKLFF. In DNA form, the CDR3 reads TGTGCCAGTAGACTTCAGTCTGGGAGTAATGAAAAACTGTTTTTT.

The genes are TRBV10-3 and TRBJ2-1, with 9 bases matching TRBD2. Trimming at V came to 2 bases and at J to 4 bases, leaving 3 bases not matched to a gene. CDR3 length equals 15 residues. CDR1 is ENHRY and CDR2 is SYGVKD in the germline V gene. Here the CDR3 reads CAISEDLAGYNEQFF. The CDR3 region has the DNA TGTGCCATCAGTGAGGACCTAGCGGGATACAATGAGCAGTTCTTC.

The chain uses TRBV7-6 and TRBJ2-5; 10 bases agree with TRBD2. Germline CDR1 SGHVS, CDR2 FNYEAQ. The CDR3 contains 16 residues. Trimming took 5 bases from V and 2 from J; bases not matched to a gene: 8. In DNA, the CDR3 is TGTGCCAGCAGCCCCAGACTAGCGGGCGTTCAAGAGACCCAGTACTTC. The encoded protein is CASSPRLAGVQETQYF.

The rearrangement joins TRBV7-6 to TRBJ2-5; D is undetermined. There are 16 residues in the CDR3. V lost 1 base and J lost 2, with 14 bases in between. CDR1 and CDR2 (germline): SGHVS, FNYEAQ. Here the CDR3 DNA reads TGTGCCAGCAGCTTAGGGGCCTGGACGGAGCAAGAGACCCAGTACTTC. Amino acids: CASSLGAWTEQETQYF.

The chain uses TRBV12-5 and TRBJ1-5; D ambiguous. The V and J ends lost 2 bases and 7 bases respectively, with 9 bases between them. Germline lookup yields CDR1 LGHNT and CDR2 FRNRAP. The CDR3 has 13 residues. CDR3 amino acids: CASGLTLAQPQHF. CDR3 DNA: TGTGCTAGTGGTTTGACTTTGGCCCAGCCCCAGCATTTT.

The chain is built from TRBV18 and TRBJ2-1, with 8 bases fitting TRBD2. Germline CDR1 and CDR2: KGHSH and LQKENI. The V segment lost 2 bases and the J segment 4 bases; nucleotides outside the gene matches: 10. There are 17 residues in the CDR3. CDR3 DNA: TGTGCCAGCTCACCAAGGGAGGCGGGGGGACCTTACAATGAGCAGTTCTTC. It codes for CASSPREAGGPYNEQFF. The whole variable domain, remainder taken from reference TRBV18 and TRBJ2-1, is NAGVMQNPRHLVRRRGQEARLRCSPMKGHSHVYWYRQLPEEGLKFMVYLQKENIIDESGMPKERFSAEFPKEGPSILRIQQVVRGDSAAYFCASSPREAGGPYNEQFFGPGTRLTVL.

This clone has more than one count but fewer than ten. The chain uses TRBV4-1 and TRBJ1-4; weak D call: TRBD1 (6 bases). The V and J ends lost 0 bases and 5 bases respectively, with 13 bases between them. The CDR3 loop spans 16 amino acids. CDR1 and CDR2 from the germline V gene are MGHRA and YSYEKL. In DNA form, the CDR3 reads TGCGCCAGCAGCCAAGATCTGGGGGGCATAAATGAAAAACTGTTTTTT. It is translated as CASSQDLGGINEKLFF.

J is TRBJ1-2 and V is TRBV18; D perhaps matches TRBD1 (5 bases). Trimming shortened V by 3 bases and J by 8 bases, and 19 bases separated the two germline ends. CDR1 is KGHSH, CDR2 LQKENI, per germline. The CDR3 has 15 amino acids. CDR3 loop: CASSPRQGPEVGYTF. The CDR3 DNA sequence: TGTGCCAGCTCACCTCGGCAGGGCCCCGAGGTAGGCTACACCTTC.

The chain combines TRBV7-8 with TRBJ1-6, with 8 nucleotides matching TRBD1. Per the germline V gene, CDR1 is SGHVS and CDR2 is FQNEAQ. This CDR3 is 13 amino acids long. Losses at the gene ends were 4 bases for V and 11 bases for J; bases not matched to a gene: 4. The CDR3 region has the DNA TGTGCCAGCAGCTCCGCGACAGGGGCACCCCTCCACTTT. This translates into CASSSATGAPLHF.

A single count supports this clone. In nucleotides, the CDR3 is TGCGCCAGCAGCTTGGGGAGCGGGAATTACAATGAGCAGTTCTTC. Protein: CASSLGSGNYNEQFF. This chain connects TRBV5-1 to TRBJ2-1, with TRBD2 matching over 7 bases. The CDR3 has 15 amino acids. Trimming at V came to 0 bases and at J to 4 bases, leaving 4 bases not matched to a gene. Germline V gives CDR1 SGHRS, CDR2 YFSETQ.

The V call is TRBV3-1 (or the pseudogene TRBV3-2), the J call TRBJ2-5, with TRBD2 identical over 8 bases. Per germline, CDR1 LGHDT and CDR2 YNNKEL (reference sequence). CDR3 size: 15 residues. Unmatched junction bases numbered 5, after V lost 0 bases and J lost 5 bases. CDR3 sequence (DNA): TGTGCCAGCAGCCAAGAGGCGGGGGGCAAGGAGACCCAGTACTTC. Translation: CASSQEAGGKETQYF.

The rearrangement joins TRBV7-9 to TRBJ2-7; 9 bases line up with TRBD1. The V gene's germline CDR1 is SEHNR and CDR2 FQNEAQ (reference sequence). The junction had 4 bases not matched to a gene; V was cut back by 4 bases and J by 0 bases. The length of the CDR3 is 15 residues. CDR3 bases: TGTGCCAGCAGCTCCGGACAGGGGCACTCCTACGAGCAGTACTTC. Protein product: CASSSGQGHSYEQYF. The full variable domain, with the rest looked up from reference TRBV7-9 and TRBJ2-7, is DTGVSQNPRHKITKRGQNVTFRCDPISEHNRLYWYRQTLGQGPEFLTYFQNEAQLEKSRLLSDRFSAERPKGSFSTLEIQRTEQGDSAMYLCASSSGQGHSYEQYFGPGTRLTVT.